A single sample is the source of the 5 T cell receptor beta chains below, sequenced in a study of T cell responses to AZD1222 COVID-19 vaccine. This table comes from immunoSEQ multiplex PCR, and its TCRdb copy is limited to in-frame clones, with some not included. The sample records roughly 80,000 clones, over 85% being singletons. The sequenced sample was peripheral blood, obtained on day 0 of AZD1222 vaccination. The receptors here all came from an adult in good health.

The V and J genes are TRBV4-1 and TRBJ1-5, with 9 bases fitting TRBD1. Germline CDR1 is MGHRA and CDR2 is YSYEKL. The CDR3 runs 16 residues. The V and J ends lost 4 bases and 5 bases, in that order; junction bases with no gene match: 9. The CDR3 sequence is CASSRGQGTLDQPQHF. The CDR3 coding sequence is TGCGCCAGCAGCCGCGGACAGGGGACACTAGATCAGCCCCAGCATTTT.

This rearrangement joins TRBV18 to TRBJ1-2; D is unclear. Per germline, CDR1 KGHSH and CDR2 LQKENI. The CDR3 contains 13 residues. Between the trimmed V and J ends, which lost 4 bases and 6 bases, there was a span of 12 bases. Here the CDR3 reads CASSLPAGDGYTF. CDR3 sequence (DNA): TGTGCCAGCTCACTCCCAGCTGGGGATGGCTACACCTTC.

The chain employs TRBV24-1 and TRBJ2-1; 9 nucleotides line up with TRBD1. The junction had 6 bases not matched to a gene; V was cut back by 5 bases and J by 8 bases. CDR3 length equals 14 residues. Germline CDR1 reads KGHDR; CDR2 reads SFDVKD. CDR3 region: CATSVSGQGYEQFF. The CDR3 coding sequence is TGTGCCACCAGTGTCTCGGGACAGGGCTATGAGCAGTTCTTC.

This chain links TRBV4-1 with TRBJ1-5; the D is unclear. V dropped 3 bases and J dropped 3 bases, with 6 bases sitting between them. This CDR3 comprises 13 residues. Germline values: CDR1 MGHRA, CDR2 YSYEKL. CDR3 coding DNA: TGCGCCAGCAGCCAGCGGGTCAATCAGCCCCAGCATTTT. This codes for CASSQRVNQPQHF.

The chain has TRBV19 and TRBJ2-1; D gene unclear. V was shortened by 5 bases and J by 0 bases, with 11 bases between the two germline ends. From germline, CDR1 is LNHDA and CDR2 SQIVND (reference sequence). The CDR3 totals 15 residues. This CDR3 is CASSPGVSSYNEQFF. The DNA for the CDR3 is TGTGCCAGTAGTCCCGGAGTTAGCTCCTACAATGAGCAGTTCTTC.